The source of this T cell receptor (beta chain) is a study of PD-L1 blockade in urothelial cancer (dated 2017 in TCRdb). Describing the broader study: Therapy was started in about 2014 for all patients, and atezolizumab 1,200 mg was administered intravenously every 3 weeks. About nine tenths of the roughly 29 patients were males with bladder-origin urothelial cancer, and about 65% of the roughly 30 reported a prior smoking history. Patients had an ECOG performance status of 0 or 1 and had received between 0 and 3 prior chemotherapy regimens. Blood samples were analyzed at two time points: 3 weeks after treatment start (second dose) and 6 weeks after treatment start. Blood samples yielded a median of approximately 150,000 T cells and around 83,000 unique TCRs, with median clonality roughly 0.082. The study was an exploratory multi-omic analysis of somatic, immune and clinical correlates of response to PD-L1 blockade with atezolizumab in urothelial cancer. Pretreatment tumor samples, along with matched peripheral blood collected serially before and after atezolizumab treatment, underwent TCR sequencing. Durable clinical benefit meant progression-free survival longer than 6 months, and TCR features were also tested against progression-free and overall survival. Whole exome sequencing and RNA sequencing of pretreatment tumors were performed alongside TCR sequencing in the same patients. Eight to ten patients achieved durable clinical benefit and approximately 20 did not. Pretreatment blood TCR-seq was available for twenty-nine patients, at least one posttreatment blood collection was obtained for some 25 patients, and tumor TCR-seq was available for some 25 patients. Findings and caveats that apply to the study as a whole: Because the sample size was small (n of about 29) and many exploratory analyses were performed, the results are intended to be hypothesis-generating. Greater expansion of tumor-associated TCR clones in peripheral blood 3 weeks after the start of treatment was observed in patients with durable benefit (n of about 20, p = 0.022). A pretreatment peripheral blood TCR clonality below the median was linked to improved progression-free and overall survival.

Interpreted using the paper, the time point label stands for: pretreatment peripheral blood. A total of approximately 27 patients with locally advanced or metastatic urothelial carcinoma, treated at Memorial Sloan Kettering on a trial protocol, made up the cohort. Peripheral blood mononuclear cells were collected pretreatment and during treatment, at between 1 and 8 total time points per patient. The Qiagen DNeasy Blood extraction kit was used to purify genomic DNA from total PBMCs and tumor samples. PBMCs were collected pretreatment and during treatment and were isolated and stored as previously described. Note on this clone: The clone's antigen remains unknown. No qualities accompany the bases; no much larger clone lies one base away.

To estimate absolute template abundance from read counts, synthetic TCR analog templates were spiked into each PCR. Using the immunoSEQ assay, TCRbeta CDR3 regions were amplified from genomic DNA with bias-controlled V and J gene primers. Sequencing of rearranged TCRbeta segments was done at approximately 20X coverage. In the paper's pipeline: Sequencing errors were corrected by clustering and CDR3s were annotated against IMGT to assign V, D and J genes. Out-of-frame and stop-codon sequences were excluded, and only productive TCRbeta rearrangements were used in downstream analyses. Clonality was calculated as one minus the Shannon entropy normalized by the log of the number of unique productive sequences. Clones differing between time points or between blood and tumor were identified using Fisher's exact test with Benjamini-Hochberg correction, with an adjusted p below 0.01 applied as the threshold. The clones in this table, taken by TCRdb from immuneACCESS, are in-frame only. Not every clone is retained; where verified, under half of the shortfall comes from an unresolved V gene, and the cause of the rest is unknown. Clonal size and the V and J genes are those of that table, whereas D and trimming came from the DNA. The table for this sample lists tens of thousands of clones; around 89% of them were counted only once. The top ten constitute roughly 1.6% of the sample.

Germline trimming amounts to 5 bases on V and 5 bases on J, with 9 as the count of junction bases outside the gene matches. The CDR3 runs 16 residues from the cysteine to the phenylalanine. Only CDR3 DNA remains: 48 bases, in frame from the first base. The germline V gene provides CDR1 SQVTM and CDR2 ANQGSEA. The sample was PBMCs, taken around atezolizumab (anti-PD-L1) treatment. The source of this sequence is a man in his 60s with urothelial cancer. This chain joins TRBV29-1 to TRBJ2-5, and 15 junctional nucleotides match TRBD2. CDR3 loop: CSVQGGTSGGSETQYF. Here is the DNA: TGCAGCGTTCAAGGAGGGACTAGCGGGGGGAGCGAGACCCAGTACTTC. The entire variable domain, with the stretches around the CDR3 drawn from the reference TRBV29-1 and TRBJ2-5 proteins, is SAVISQKPSRDICQRGTSLTIQCQVDSQVTMMFWYRQQPGQSLTLIATANQGSEATYESGFVIDKFPISRPNLTFSTLTVSNMSPEDSSIYLCSVQGGTSGGSETQYFGPGTRLLVL.